The 3 T cell receptor beta chains below come from one sample, sequenced in a study of T-cell reconstitution after alpha-beta-depleted transplantation in children. Preparation of the TCRbeta library involved a method that used unique molecular identifiers. Each CDR3 protein is one row after TCRdb ran MiXCR on the PCR reads. The sample carries around 700,000 distinct CDR3 sequences, about an eighth recorded once. The sample here was PBMCs, taken before TCRalphabeta/CD19-depleted stem cell transplant. These receptors were taken from a girl aged 2 to 9 with congenital amegakaryocytic thrombocytopenia, due to receive a stem cell transplant.

At least ten counts were recorded for this clonotype. The chain joins TRBV7-7 to TRBJ2-1; D call uncertain. V was pared by 2 bases and J by 8 bases, with 13 bases between. Germline CDR1 is SSHAT and CDR2 is FNYEAQ (reference sequence). The CDR3 length is 14 residues. The CDR3 spells CASSLQKRLHEQFF. The CDR3 DNA sequence: TGTGCCAGCAGCTTACAGAAACGGCTACATGAGCAGTTCTTC.

This chain joins TRBV20-1 and TRBJ1-2, with a weak D call TRBD1 (5 bases). The CDR3 runs to 12 residues. V was clipped by 4 bases and J by 7 bases, with 13 bases between them. Germline CDR1 reads DFQATT; CDR2 reads SNEGSKA (reference sequence). CDR3 sequence reads: CSATTHRRGYTF. The CDR3 DNA reads as TGCAGTGCTACAACCCACAGGCGTGGCTACACCTTC.

The chain combines TRBV7-2 with TRBJ2-3; D is possibly TRBD1 or TRBD2 (6 bases each). Per germline, CDR1 SGHTA and CDR2 FQGNSA. Trimming stripped 5 bases from V and 4 bases from J, with 19 bases between. This CDR3 spans 16 amino acids. Here the CDR3 DNA reads TGTGCCAGCAGCCATGATTTGGGGGGCGGGTCAGATACGCAGTATTTT. Protein: CASSHDLGGGSDTQYF.